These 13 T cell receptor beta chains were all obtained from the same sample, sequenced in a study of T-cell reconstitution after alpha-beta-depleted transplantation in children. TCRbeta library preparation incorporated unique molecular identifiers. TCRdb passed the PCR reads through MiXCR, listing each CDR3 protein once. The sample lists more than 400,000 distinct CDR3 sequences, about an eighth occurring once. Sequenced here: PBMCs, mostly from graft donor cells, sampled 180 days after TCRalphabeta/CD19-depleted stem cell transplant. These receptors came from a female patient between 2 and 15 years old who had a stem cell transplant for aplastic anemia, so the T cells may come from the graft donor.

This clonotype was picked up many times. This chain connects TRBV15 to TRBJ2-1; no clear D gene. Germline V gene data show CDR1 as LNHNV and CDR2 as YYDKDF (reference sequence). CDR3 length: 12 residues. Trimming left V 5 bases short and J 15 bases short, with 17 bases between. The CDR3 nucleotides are TGTGCCACCAGCTATCCGGGCCTCCCGGGGTTCTTC. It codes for CATSYPGLPGFF.

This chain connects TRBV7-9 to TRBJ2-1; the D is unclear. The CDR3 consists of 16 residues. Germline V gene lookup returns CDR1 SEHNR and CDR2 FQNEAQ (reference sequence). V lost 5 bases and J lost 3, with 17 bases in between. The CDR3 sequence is CASSPSTSSLYNEQFF. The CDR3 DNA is TGTGCCAGCAGCCCCAGCACTTCCAGCCTCTACAATGAGCAGTTCTTC.

This CDR3 is CATSRRLRQGSYNEQFF. The CDR3, as DNA: TGTGCCACCAGCAGAAGATTGCGACAGGGATCTTACAATGAGCAGTTCTTC. This chain joins TRBV15 and TRBJ2-1; 7 positions agree with TRBD1. Trimming cost V 2 bases and J 4 bases; bases outside gene matches: 11. CDR3 length: 17 amino acids. The germline V gene encodes CDR1 LNHNV and CDR2 YYDKDF (reference sequence).

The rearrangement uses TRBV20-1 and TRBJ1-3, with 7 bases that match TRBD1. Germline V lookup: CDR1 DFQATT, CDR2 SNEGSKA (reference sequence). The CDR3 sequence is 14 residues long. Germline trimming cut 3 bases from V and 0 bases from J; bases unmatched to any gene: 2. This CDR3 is CSARTGSSGNTIYF. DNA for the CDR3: TGCAGTGCTAGGACAGGGAGCTCTGGAAACACCATATATTTT.

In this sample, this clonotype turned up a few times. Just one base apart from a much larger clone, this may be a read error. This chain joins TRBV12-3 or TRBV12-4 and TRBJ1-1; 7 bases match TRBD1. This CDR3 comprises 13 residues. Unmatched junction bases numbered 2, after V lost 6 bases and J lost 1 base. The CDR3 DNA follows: TGTGCCAGCAGGCGGACAGGGAACACTGAAGCTTTCTTT. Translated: CASRRTGNTEAFF.

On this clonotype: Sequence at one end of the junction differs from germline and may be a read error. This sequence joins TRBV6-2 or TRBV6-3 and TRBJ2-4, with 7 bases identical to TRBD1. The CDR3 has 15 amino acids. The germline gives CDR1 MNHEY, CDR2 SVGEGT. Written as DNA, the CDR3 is TGTGCCAGCAGTTATCCCGGGACAGCCAAAAACATGCAGTACTTC. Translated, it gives CASSYPGTAKNMQYF.

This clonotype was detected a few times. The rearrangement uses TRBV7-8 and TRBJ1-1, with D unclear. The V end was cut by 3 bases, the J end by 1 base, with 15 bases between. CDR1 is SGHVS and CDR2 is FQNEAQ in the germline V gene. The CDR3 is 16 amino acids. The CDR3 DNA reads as TGTGCCAGCAGCTTCTTTAGGGTGTTTCGGAACACTGAAGCTTTCTTT. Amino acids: CASSFFRVFRNTEAFF.

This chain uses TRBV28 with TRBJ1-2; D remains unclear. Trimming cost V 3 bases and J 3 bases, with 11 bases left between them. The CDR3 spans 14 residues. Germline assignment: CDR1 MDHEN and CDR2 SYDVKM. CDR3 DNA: TGTGCCAGCAGTTTCCCCGCAGACTACTATGGCTACACCTTC. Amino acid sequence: CASSFPADYYGYTF.

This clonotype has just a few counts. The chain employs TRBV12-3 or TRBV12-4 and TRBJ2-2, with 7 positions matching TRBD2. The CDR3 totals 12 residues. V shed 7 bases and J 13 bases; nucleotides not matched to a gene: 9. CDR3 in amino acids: CASTSGGLWLFF. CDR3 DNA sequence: TGTGCCAGCACCTCGGGGGGTTTGTGGCTGTTTTTT.

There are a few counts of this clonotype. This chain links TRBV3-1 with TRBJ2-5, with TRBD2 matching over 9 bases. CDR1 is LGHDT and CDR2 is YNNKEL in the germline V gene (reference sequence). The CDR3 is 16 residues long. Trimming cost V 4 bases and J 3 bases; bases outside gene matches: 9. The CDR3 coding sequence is TGTGCCAGCAGCCCCGGCGGCGGGAGGGGTAAAGAGACCCAGTACTTC. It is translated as CASSPGGGRGKETQYF.

This CDR3 reads CASSLRPPHEQYV. CDR3 nucleotides: TGTGCCAGCAGCTTGCGGCCCCCCCACGAGCAGTACGTC. The rearrangement uses TRBV5-5 and TRBJ2-7; D is uncertain. CDR3 size: 13 residues. Germline V gene lookup returns CDR1 SGHKS and CDR2 YYEKEE (reference sequence). The V end lost 1 base, the J end lost 5 bases, and 10 bases lay between the germline ends.

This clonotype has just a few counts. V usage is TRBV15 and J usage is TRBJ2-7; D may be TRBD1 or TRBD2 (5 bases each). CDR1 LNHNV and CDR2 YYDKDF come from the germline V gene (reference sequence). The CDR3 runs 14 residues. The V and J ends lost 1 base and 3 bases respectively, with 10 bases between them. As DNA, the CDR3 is TGTGCCACCAGCAGAGGGGACGGAGGCTACGAGCAGTACTTC. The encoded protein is CATSRGDGGYEQYF.

The CDR3 DNA sequence: TGCGCCAGCAGCTGGACCGGGACTAGCGGGGTCCAAGAGACCCAGTACTTC. Translated: CASSWTGTSGVQETQYF. The V and J genes are TRBV5-1 and TRBJ2-5; 13 bases agree with TRBD2. The CDR3 has 17 residues. Germline loops: CDR1 SGHRS, CDR2 YFSETQ. The J segment lost 1 base and the V segment lost 3 bases, leaving 6 bases of the junction unmatched.